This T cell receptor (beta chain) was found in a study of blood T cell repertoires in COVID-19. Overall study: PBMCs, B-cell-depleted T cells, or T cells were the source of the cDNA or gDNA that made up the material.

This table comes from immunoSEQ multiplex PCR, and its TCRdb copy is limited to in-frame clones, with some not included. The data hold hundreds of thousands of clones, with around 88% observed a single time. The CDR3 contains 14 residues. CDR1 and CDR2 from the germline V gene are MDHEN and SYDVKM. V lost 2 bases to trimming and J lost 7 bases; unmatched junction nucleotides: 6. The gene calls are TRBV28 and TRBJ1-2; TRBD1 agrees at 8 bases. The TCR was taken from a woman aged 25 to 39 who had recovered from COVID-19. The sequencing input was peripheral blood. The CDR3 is CASSLLQGAGGYTF. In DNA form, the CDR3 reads TGTGCCAGCAGTTTACTCCAGGGGGCAGGTGGCTACACCTTC.